In this sample, the clone carrying this T cell receptor (beta chain) turned up once. Its specificity is unknown. These data are taken from a study of cytomegalovirus exposure and HLA in healthy donors. As for the study in general: Per a later analysis, the roughly 640 first-cohort and some 130 validation repertoires shared one platform. Study-wide results and limits: The classifier reportedly diagnosed cytomegalovirus status with high specificity and sensitivity.

Sequenced by immunoSEQ multiplex PCR; TCRdb stores in-frame clones only, minus some. The sample carries about 160,000 clones, roughly 90% recorded once. V lost 10 bases, J lost 5 bases, and 23 bases lay in between. The germline CDR1 and CDR2 sequences are LNHDA and SQIVND (reference sequence). The CDR3 runs to 15 residues. V and J are TRBV19 and TRBJ1-1; D possibly corresponds to TRBD1 (6 bases). Sample: PBMCs. The receptor comes from a woman aged 18-29 years in good health and CMV-seronegative. The CDR3 DNA reads as TGTGCCACCGGCCGGGGGGTTTTTCAGGGGACTGAAGCTTTCTTT. It yields the protein CATGRGVFQGTEAFF.